This T cell receptor (beta chain) is from a study of blood T cell repertoires in COVID-19. Overall study: PBMCs, B-cell-depleted T cells, or T cells provided the cDNA or gDNA that made up the material.

The table came from immunoSEQ multiplex PCR; TCRdb's copy has only in-frame clones and leaves some out. This sample has about 340,000 clones, with around 87% found just once. Germline CDR1 SEHNR, CDR2 FQNEAQ (reference sequence). The CDR3 extends over 14 amino acids. The germline V and J ends were trimmed by 0 bases and 0 bases, with 6 bases remaining between them. The sample taken for sequencing was peripheral blood. The receptor's source is a woman aged 45-59 years with COVID-19, enrolled during active disease. The rearrangement joins TRBV7-9 to TRBJ2-7; D is unresolved. The CDR3 spells CASSLAVASYEQYF. Here the CDR3 DNA reads TGTGCCAGCAGCTTAGCAGTGGCCTCCTACGAGCAGTACTTC.